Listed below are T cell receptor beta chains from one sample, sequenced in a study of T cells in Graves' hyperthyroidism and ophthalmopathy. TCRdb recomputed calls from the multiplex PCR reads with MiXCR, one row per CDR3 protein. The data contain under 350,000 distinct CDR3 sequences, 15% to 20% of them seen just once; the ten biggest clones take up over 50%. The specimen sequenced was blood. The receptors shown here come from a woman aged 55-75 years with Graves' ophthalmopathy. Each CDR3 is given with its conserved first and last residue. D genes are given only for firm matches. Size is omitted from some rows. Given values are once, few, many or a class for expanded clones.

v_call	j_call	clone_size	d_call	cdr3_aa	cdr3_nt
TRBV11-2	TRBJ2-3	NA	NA	CASSRQRLISTDTQYF	TGTGCCAGCAGCAGACAGAGGCTAATTAGCACAGATACGCAGTATTTT
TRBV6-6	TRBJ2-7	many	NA	CASSYDRQYEQYF	TGTGCCAGCAGTTACGACAGGCAATACGAGCAGTACTTC
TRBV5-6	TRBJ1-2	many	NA	CASSFGRPGYTF	TGTGCCAGCAGCTTCGGCAGGCCGGGCTACACCTTC
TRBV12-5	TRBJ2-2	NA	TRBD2	CASGLRLAVNTGELFF	TGTGCTAGTGGTTTGCGACTAGCGGTCAACACCGGGGAGCTGTTTTTT
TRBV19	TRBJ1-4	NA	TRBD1	CASSRDRDGEKLFF	TGTGCCAGTAGTCGTGACAGGGACGGAGAAAAACTGTTTTTT
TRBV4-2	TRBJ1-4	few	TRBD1	CASEPAGTGKEKLFF	TGTGCCAGCGAACCGGCCGGGACAGGGAAGGAAAAACTGTTTTTT
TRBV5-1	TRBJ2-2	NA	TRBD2	CASSLRRGAGTGELFF	TGCGCCAGCAGCTTGAGGCGGGGGGCGGGCACCGGGGAGCTGTTTTTT
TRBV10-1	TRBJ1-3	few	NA	CASSPGGGGSSGNTIYF	TGCGCCAGCAGTCCCGGCGGGGGCGGAAGCTCTGGAAACACCATATATTTT
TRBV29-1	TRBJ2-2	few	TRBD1	CSVAPDRDTGELFF	TGCAGCGTTGCCCCGGACAGGGATACCGGGGAGCTGTTTTTT
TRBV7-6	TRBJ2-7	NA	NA	CASSSGTWSYEQYF	TGTGCCAGCAGCTCAGGGACATGGAGCTACGAGCAGTACTTC
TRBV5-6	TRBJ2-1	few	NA	CASSFGTQVGEQFF	TGTGCCAGCAGCTTCGGGACCCAGGTTGGTGAGCAGTTCTTC
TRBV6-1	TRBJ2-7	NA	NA	CATSREIIYEQYF	TGTGCCACTTCCAGGGAGATCATCTACGAGCAGTACTTC
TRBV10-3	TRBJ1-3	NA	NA	CAISESKGNTIYF	TGTGCCATCAGTGAGTCTAAGGGAAACACCATATATTTT
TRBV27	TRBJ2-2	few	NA	CASSSSRLARTGELFF	TGTGCCAGCAGTTCTTCCCGGCTCGCCCGAACTGGGGAGCTGTTTTTT
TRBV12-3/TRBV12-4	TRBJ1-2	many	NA	CASSFRSRGYTF	TGTGCCAGCAGTTTTCGGAGTCGGGGCTACACCTTC
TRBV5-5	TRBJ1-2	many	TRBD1	CASSHLRTGPFYGYTF	TGTGCCAGCAGCCACCTGAGGACAGGACCCTTCTATGGCTACACCTTC
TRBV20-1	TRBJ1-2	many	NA	CSAVPGTGGRSDGYTF	TGCAGTGCCGTTCCGGGCACGGGGGGGCGCTCGGATGGCTACACCTTC
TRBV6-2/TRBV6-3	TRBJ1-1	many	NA	CASSIRLGLGRRDEAFF	TGTGCCAGCAGTATTCGCCTCGGGTTGGGGAGGCGTGATGAAGCTTTCTTT
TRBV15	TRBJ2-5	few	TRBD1	CATSRNPGQTETQYF	TGTGCCACCAGCAGAAATCCGGGACAGACGGAGACCCAGTACTTC
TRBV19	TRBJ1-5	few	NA	CASKNWLGTTEGNQPQHF	TGTGCCAGTAAGAATTGGCTGGGCACCACAGAGGGCAATCAGCCCCAGCATTTT
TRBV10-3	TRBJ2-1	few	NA	CAISEDGGGSLSNEQFF	TGTGCCATCAGTGAGGACGGGGGAGGCTCATTATCCAATGAGCAGTTCTTC
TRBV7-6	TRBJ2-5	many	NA	CASSSAQRETQYF	TGTGCCAGCAGCTCGGCCCAACGGGAGACCCAGTACTTC
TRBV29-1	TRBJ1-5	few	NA	CSVKTDYSNQPQHF	TGCAGCGTAAAGACAGATTATAGCAATCAGCCCCAGCATTTT
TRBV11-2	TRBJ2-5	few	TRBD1	CASSLGARGKETQYF	TGTGCCAGCAGCTTAGGAGCCAGGGGGAAAGAGACCCAGTACTTC
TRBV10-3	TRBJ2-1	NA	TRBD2	CAISGGLAGGLGEQFF	TGTGCCATCAGTGGGGGACTAGCGGGTGGGTTAGGTGAGCAGTTCTTC
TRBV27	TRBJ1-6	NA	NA	CASSLNGGHNSPLHF	TGTGCCAGCAGTTTAAACGGGGGCCATAATTCACCCCTCCACTTT
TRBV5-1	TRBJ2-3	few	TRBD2	CASSLVSSGSTDTQYF	TGCGCCAGCAGCTTGGTGTCTAGCGGAAGCACAGATACGCAGTATTTT
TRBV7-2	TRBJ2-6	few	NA	CASSLTVGSGANVLTF	TGTGCCAGCAGCCTCACGGTAGGGTCTGGGGCCAACGTCCTGACTTTC